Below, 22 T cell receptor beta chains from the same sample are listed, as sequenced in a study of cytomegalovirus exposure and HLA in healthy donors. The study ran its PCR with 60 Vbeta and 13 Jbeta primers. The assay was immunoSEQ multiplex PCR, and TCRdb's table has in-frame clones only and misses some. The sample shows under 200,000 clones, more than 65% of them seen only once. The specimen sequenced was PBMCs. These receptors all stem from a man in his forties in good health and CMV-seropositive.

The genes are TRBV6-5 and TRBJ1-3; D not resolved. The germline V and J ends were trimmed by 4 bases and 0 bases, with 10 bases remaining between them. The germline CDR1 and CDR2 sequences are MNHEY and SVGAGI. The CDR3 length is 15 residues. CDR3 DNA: TGTGCCAGCAGTTTACGGTGGAGCTCTGGAAACACCATATATTTT. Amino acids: CASSLRWSSGNTIYF.

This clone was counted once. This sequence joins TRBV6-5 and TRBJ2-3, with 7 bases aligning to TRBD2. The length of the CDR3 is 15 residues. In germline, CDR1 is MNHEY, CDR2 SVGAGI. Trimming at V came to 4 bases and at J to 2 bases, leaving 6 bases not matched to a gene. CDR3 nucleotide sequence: TGTGCCAGCAGTTTCGCTAGCGGATCCACAGATACGCAGTATTTT. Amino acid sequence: CASSFASGSTDTQYF.

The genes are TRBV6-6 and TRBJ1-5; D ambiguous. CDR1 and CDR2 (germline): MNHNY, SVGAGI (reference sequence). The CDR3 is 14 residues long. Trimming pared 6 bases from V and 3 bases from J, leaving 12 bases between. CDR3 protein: CASSATAANQPQHF. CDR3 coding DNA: TGTGCCAGCAGCGCAACAGCGGCCAATCAGCCCCAGCATTTT.

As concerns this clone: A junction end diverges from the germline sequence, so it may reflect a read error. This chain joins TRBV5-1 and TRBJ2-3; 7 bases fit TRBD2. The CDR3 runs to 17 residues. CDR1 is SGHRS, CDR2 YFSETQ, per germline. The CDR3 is CASSLGGLPPSTDTQYF. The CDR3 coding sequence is TGCGCCAGCAGCTTGGGGGGACTACCTCCCAGCACGGATACGCAGTATTTT.

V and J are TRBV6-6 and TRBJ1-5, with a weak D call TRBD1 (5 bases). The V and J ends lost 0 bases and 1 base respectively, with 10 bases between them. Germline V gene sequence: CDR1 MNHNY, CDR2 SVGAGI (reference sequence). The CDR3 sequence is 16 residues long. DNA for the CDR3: TGTGCCAGCAGTTACTCAAGGGAGGGGAGCAATCAGCCCCAGCATTTT. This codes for CASSYSREGSNQPQHF.

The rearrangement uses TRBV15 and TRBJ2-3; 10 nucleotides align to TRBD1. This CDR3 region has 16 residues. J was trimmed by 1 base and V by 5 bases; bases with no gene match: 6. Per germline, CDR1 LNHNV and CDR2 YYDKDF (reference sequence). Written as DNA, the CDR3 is TGTGCCACCAGCTCCCATGGGACAGGGGGCACAGATACGCAGTATTTT. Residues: CATSSHGTGGTDTQYF.

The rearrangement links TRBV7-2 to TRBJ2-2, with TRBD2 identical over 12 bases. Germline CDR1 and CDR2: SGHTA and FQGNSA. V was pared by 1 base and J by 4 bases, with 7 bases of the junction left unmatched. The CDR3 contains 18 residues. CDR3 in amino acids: CASSLGPGLAGSTGELFF. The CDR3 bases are TGTGCCAGCAGCTTAGGCCCCGGACTAGCGGGGAGCACCGGGGAGCTGTTTTTT.

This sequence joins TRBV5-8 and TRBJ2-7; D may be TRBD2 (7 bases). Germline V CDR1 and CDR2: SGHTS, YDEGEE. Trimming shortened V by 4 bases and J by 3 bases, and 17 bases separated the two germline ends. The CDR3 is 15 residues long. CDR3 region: CASSHRGARGYEQYF. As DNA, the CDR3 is TGTGCCAGCAGCCACCGGGGGGCGAGGGGCTACGAGCAGTACTTC.

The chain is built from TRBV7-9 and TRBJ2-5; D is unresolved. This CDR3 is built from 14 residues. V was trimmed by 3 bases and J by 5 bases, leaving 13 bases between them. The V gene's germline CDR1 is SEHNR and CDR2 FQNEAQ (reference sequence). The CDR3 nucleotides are TGTGCCAGCAGCTTCCTGGCAGTCGGGGAGACCCAGTACTTC. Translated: CASSFLAVGETQYF.

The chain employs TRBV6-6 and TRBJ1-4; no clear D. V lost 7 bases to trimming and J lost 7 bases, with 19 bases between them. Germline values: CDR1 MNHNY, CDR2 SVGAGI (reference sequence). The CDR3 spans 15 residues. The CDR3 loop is CASTKGLGSFEKLFF. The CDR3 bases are TGTGCCAGCACTAAAGGTCTGGGCAGTTTTGAAAAACTGTTTTTT.

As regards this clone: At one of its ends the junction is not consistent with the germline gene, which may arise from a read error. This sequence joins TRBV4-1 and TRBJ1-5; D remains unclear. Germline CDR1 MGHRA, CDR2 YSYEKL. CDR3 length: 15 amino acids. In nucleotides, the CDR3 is TGTGCCAGCAGCCAAGAATTAGCAGGCAATCAGCCCCAGCATTTT. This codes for CASSQELAGNQPQHF.

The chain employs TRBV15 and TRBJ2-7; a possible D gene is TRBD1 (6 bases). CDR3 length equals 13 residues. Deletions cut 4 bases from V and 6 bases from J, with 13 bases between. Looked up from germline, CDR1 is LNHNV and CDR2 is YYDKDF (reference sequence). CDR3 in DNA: TGTGCCACCAGCACGACTACAGGGCTCGAGCAGTACTTC. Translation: CATSTTTGLEQYF.

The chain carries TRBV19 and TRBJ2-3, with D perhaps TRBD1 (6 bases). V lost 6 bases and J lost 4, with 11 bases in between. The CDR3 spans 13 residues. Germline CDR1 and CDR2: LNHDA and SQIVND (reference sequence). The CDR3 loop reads CASSRGRADTQYF. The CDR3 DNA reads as TGTGCCAGTAGCAGGGGCCGGGCAGATACGCAGTATTTT.

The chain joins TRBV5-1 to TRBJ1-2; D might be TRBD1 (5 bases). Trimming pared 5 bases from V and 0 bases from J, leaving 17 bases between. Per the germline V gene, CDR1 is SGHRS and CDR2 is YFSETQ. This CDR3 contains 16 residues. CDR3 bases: TGCGCCAGCAGGAAAGGGACTACCGCCACTAACTATGGCTACACCTTC. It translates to CASRKGTTATNYGYTF.

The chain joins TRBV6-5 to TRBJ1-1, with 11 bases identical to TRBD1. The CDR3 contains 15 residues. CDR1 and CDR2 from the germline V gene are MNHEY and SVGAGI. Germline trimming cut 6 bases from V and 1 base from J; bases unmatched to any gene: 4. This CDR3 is CASSRTGGRNTEAFF. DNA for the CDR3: TGTGCCAGCAGCCGGACAGGGGGCCGGAACACTGAAGCTTTCTTT.

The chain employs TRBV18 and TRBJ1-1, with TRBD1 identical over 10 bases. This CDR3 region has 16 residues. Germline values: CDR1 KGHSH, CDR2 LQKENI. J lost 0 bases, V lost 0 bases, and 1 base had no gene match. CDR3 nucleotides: TGTGCCAGCTCACCACCGGGACAGGGGTTGAACACTGAAGCTTTCTTT. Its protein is CASSPPGQGLNTEAFF.

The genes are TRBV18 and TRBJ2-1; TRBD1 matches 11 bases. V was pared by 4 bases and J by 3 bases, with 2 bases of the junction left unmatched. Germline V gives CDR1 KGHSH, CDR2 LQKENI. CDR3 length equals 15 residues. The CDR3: CASSLGTGGYNEQFF. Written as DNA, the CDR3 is TGTGCCAGCTCACTCGGGACAGGGGGCTACAATGAGCAGTTCTTC.

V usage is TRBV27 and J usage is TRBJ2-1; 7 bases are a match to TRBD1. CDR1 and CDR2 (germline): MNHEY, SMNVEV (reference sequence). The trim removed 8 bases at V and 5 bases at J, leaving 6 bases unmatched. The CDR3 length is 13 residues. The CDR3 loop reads CASAGQEDNEQFF. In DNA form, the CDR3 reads TGTGCCAGCGCAGGACAGGAGGACAATGAGCAGTTCTTC.

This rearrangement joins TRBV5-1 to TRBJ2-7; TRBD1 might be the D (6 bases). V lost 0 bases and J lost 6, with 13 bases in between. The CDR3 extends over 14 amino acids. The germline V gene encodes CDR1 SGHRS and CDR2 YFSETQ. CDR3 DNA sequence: TGCGCCAGCAGCTTGGGGCAGGGGTTAGGCGAGCAGTACTTC. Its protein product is CASSLGQGLGEQYF.

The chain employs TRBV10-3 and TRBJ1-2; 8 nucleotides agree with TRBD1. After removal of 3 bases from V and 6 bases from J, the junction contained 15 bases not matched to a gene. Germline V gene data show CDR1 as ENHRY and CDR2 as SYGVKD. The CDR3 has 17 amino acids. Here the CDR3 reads CAISDSGQAAVMDGYTF. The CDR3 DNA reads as TGTGCCATCAGTGACTCGGGACAGGCGGCGGTAATGGATGGCTACACCTTC.

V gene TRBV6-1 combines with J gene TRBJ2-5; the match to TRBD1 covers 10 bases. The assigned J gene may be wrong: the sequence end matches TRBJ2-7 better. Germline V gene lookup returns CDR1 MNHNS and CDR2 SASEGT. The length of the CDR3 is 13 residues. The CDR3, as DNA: TGTGCCAGCTGGACAGGGGGAGCTTACGAGCAGTACTTC. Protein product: CASWTGGAYEQYF.

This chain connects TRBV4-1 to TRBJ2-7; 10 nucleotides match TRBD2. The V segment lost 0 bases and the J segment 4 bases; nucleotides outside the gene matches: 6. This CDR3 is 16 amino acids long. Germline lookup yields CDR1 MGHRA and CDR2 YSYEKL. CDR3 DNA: TGCGCCAGCAGCCAAGAAGGTAGCGGGAGGCGGTACGAGCAGTACTTC. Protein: CASSQEGSGRRYEQYF.